The 32 T cell receptor beta chains below were found in one sample sequenced in a study of T-cell reconstitution after alpha-beta-depleted transplantation in children. Unique molecular identifiers featured in how the TCRbeta library was prepared. TCRdb independently ran MiXCR on the PCR reads; one entry per CDR3 protein. This sample has some 310,000 distinct CDR3 sequences; approximately 23% occur once, and the top ten carry approximately 10%. The sample here was PBMCs, mostly from graft donor cells, taken 180 days after TCRalphabeta/CD19-depleted stem cell transplant. These receptor sequences come from a male patient under 18 who had a stem cell transplant for acute lymphoblastic leukemia, so the T cells may come from the graft donor.

Here the CDR3 DNA reads TGTGCCAGCAGTGAGGGCGGTGCGAGCTCCTACGAGCAGTACTTC. It yields the protein CASSEGGASSYEQYF. The chain is built from TRBV2 and TRBJ2-7, with D unresolved. CDR1 and CDR2 from the germline V gene are SNHLY and FYNNEI. Trimming took 3 bases from V and 0 from J, leaving 12 bases between them. CDR3 length equals 15 residues. The variable domain in full, completed from reference TRBV2 and TRBJ2-7, reads EPEVTQTPSHQVTQMGQEVILRCVPISNHLYFYWYRQILGQKVEFLVSFYNNEISEKSEIFDDQFSVERPDGSNFTLKIRSTKLEDSAMYFCASSEGGASSYEQYFGPGTRLTVT.

The chain recombines TRBV29-1 with TRBJ2-7; the match to TRBD2 covers 14 bases. Germline V CDR1 and CDR2: SQVTM, ANQGSEA. The CDR3 totals 13 residues. The V gene end was trimmed by 5 bases and the J gene end by 5 bases; junction bases not matched to a gene: 2. CDR3: CSVWGLAGDEQYF. CDR3 coding DNA: TGCAGCGTTTGGGGACTAGCGGGAGACGAGCAGTACTTC.

The chain carries TRBV2 and TRBJ2-1, with 7 bases identical to TRBD2. Germline trimming cut 4 bases from V and 12 bases from J; bases unmatched to any gene: 15. The CDR3 runs to 15 residues. Germline lookup yields CDR1 SNHLY and CDR2 FYNNEI. The DNA for the CDR3 is TGTGCCAGCAGTGCCCCCGAGACTAGCCGCGGCATGCAGTTCTTC. Translation: CASSAPETSRGMQFF. Together with reference TRBV2 and TRBJ2-1, the CDR3 gives the full variable domain: EPEVTQTPSHQVTQMGQEVILRCVPISNHLYFYWYRQILGQKVEFLVSFYNNEISEKSEIFDDQFSVERPDGSNFTLKIRSTKLEDSAMYFCASSAPETSRGMQFFGPGTRLTVL.

This clonotype was seen ten or more times. The CDR3 is CATSVAGTSEAFF. The DNA of the CDR3 is TGTGCCACCAGTGTAGCGGGAACTTCTGAAGCTTTCTTT. The chain carries TRBV24-1 and TRBJ1-1; D is undetermined. CDR3 length equals 13 residues. Trimming took 5 bases from V and 6 from J, leaving 12 bases between them. Per germline, CDR1 KGHDR and CDR2 SFDVKD.

This clonotype was counted ten times or more. The chain joins TRBV12-3 or TRBV12-4 to TRBJ2-7; D may correspond to TRBD1 or TRBD2 (6 bases each). The CDR3 totals 14 residues. Trimming took 6 bases from V and 4 from J, leaving 16 bases between them. In DNA, the CDR3 is TGTGCCAGCAGAGCCCGTGGGGGGCCATACGAGCAGTACTTC. This codes for CASRARGGPYEQYF.

CDR3 in amino acids: CASSPRSTSGSYEQYF. In nucleotides, the CDR3 is TGCGCCAGCAGTCCCCGGTCGACTAGCGGCTCCTACGAGCAGTACTTC. V and J are TRBV5-1 and TRBJ2-7; TRBD2 matches at 9 bases. V was clipped by 5 bases and J by 0 bases; unmatched bases: 9. This CDR3 has 16 residues. Germline V gene data show CDR1 as SGHRS and CDR2 as YFSETQ.

This sequence joins TRBV7-8 and TRBJ1-5; possibly TRBD1 for D (5 bases). The CDR3 runs to 14 residues. CDR1 SGHVS and CDR2 FQNEAQ come from the germline V gene. V was cut by 5 bases and J by 9 bases, with 17 bases left in between. The CDR3 loop is CASSDRSRGVPQHF. The CDR3 bases are TGTGCCAGCAGCGATCGGTCCAGAGGGGTGCCCCAGCATTTT.

The chain uses TRBV9 and TRBJ2-7; D gene uncertain. CDR1 is SGDLS and CDR2 is YYNGEE in the germline V gene. Trimming removed 0 bases from V and 1 base from J, with 5 bases in between. The CDR3 is 13 residues long. Here the CDR3 DNA reads TGTGCCAGCAGCGTAGCCTCGTCCTACGAGCAGTACTTC. It is translated as CASSVASSYEQYF.

This clonotype was counted at least ten times. The CDR3 loop is CASSQDRYNEQFF. Here the CDR3 DNA reads TGTGCCAGCAGCCAAGACAGATACAATGAGCAGTTCTTC. The V gene is TRBV21-1, the J gene TRBJ2-1. TRBV21-1 is given as a pseudogene. CDR3 size: 13 residues.

The rearrangement links TRBV6-1 to TRBJ1-5; D may be TRBD1 (6 bases). V was clipped by 7 bases and J by 0 bases, with 16 bases between them. CDR3 size: 16 residues. Germline CDR1 is MNHNS and CDR2 is SASEGT. CDR3 protein: CASTSLGGRSNQPQHF. The DNA of the CDR3 is TGTGCCAGCACCTCCTTGGGGGGGCGTAGCAATCAGCCCCAGCATTTT.

The chain is built from TRBV7-9 and TRBJ1-1; D uncertain. From germline, CDR1 is SEHNR and CDR2 FQNEAQ (reference sequence). Trimming took 1 base from V and 1 from J, leaving 4 bases between them. This CDR3 has 13 residues. The CDR3 nucleotides are TGTGCCAGCAGCTTAGAAGCGAACACTGAAGCTTTCTTT. Translated, it gives CASSLEANTEAFF.

This clonotype was recorded a few times. The V and J genes are TRBV28 and TRBJ2-1; D possibly matches TRBD1 or TRBD2 (6 bases each). V lost 2 bases to trimming and J lost 15 bases, with 23 bases between them. Germline values: CDR1 MDHEN, CDR2 SYDVKM. The CDR3 has 15 residues. The CDR3 reads CASSLGGGVGILWFF. CDR3 bases: TGTGCCAGCAGTTTAGGAGGGGGTGTTGGAATTCTGTGGTTCTTC. Full variable domain (remainder filled in from reference TRBV28 and TRBJ2-1): DVKVTQSSRYLVKRTGEKVFLECVQDMDHENMFWYRQDPGLGLRLIYFSYDVKMKEKGDIPEGYSVSREKKERFSLILESASTNQTSMYLCASSLGGGVGILWFFGPGTRLTVL.

The chain carries TRBV4-1 and TRBJ2-7, with D perhaps matching TRBD1 (5 bases). Germline CDR1 is MGHRA and CDR2 is YSYEKL. The CDR3 covers 15 residues. Trimming shortened V by 1 base and J by 0 bases, and 10 bases separated the two germline ends. The chain's CDR3 is CASSQAQAISYEQYF. CDR3 in DNA: TGCGCCAGCAGCCAAGCACAGGCGATCTCCTACGAGCAGTACTTC.

This chain uses TRBV7-3 with TRBJ2-1, with D maybe TRBD2 (6 bases). CDR1 and CDR2 (germline): SGHTA, FQGTGA. CDR3 length: 15 residues. The V end was cut by 3 bases, the J end by 3 bases, with 12 bases between. CDR3 coding DNA: TGTGCCAGCAGCTTCCCAGGGAGGAACTACAATGAGCAGTTCTTC. Its translation is CASSFPGRNYNEQFF.

This clonotype was detected only a few times. The CDR3 reads CAISAAVKETQYF. In nucleotides, the CDR3 is TGTGCCATCAGTGCGGCAGTGAAAGAGACCCAGTACTTC. The chain uses TRBV10-3 and TRBJ2-5; D is ambiguous. The V end was cut by 4 bases, the J end by 3 bases, with 9 bases between. CDR1 ENHRY and CDR2 SYGVKD come from the germline V gene. The CDR3 consists of 13 residues.

This clonotype has a handful of counts. The chain is built from TRBV2 and TRBJ1-2, with a weak D call TRBD1 (5 bases). Trimming took off 8 bases at V and 0 bases at J, with 10 bases between the two ends. Germline V lookup: CDR1 SNHLY, CDR2 FYNNEI. This CDR3 is 13 amino acids long. This CDR3 reads CASRRTPNYGYTF. The CDR3 DNA reads TGTGCCAGCCGTCGGACACCTAACTATGGCTACACCTTC.

The chain employs TRBV15 and TRBJ1-1; D is possibly TRBD1 (6 bases). The length of the CDR3 is 14 residues. Trimming took off 8 bases at V and 2 bases at J, with 15 bases between the two ends. Germline V gives CDR1 LNHNV, CDR2 YYDKDF (reference sequence). CDR3 DNA sequence: TGTGCCACCCTGGACAGCGACAAAAACACTGAAGCTTTCTTT. Translation gives CATLDSDKNTEAFF. Full variable domain (outside the CDR3, taken from reference TRBV15 and TRBJ1-1): DAMVIQNPRYQVTQFGKPVTLSCSQTLNHNVMYWYQQKSSQAPKLLFHYYDKDFNNEADTPDNFQSRRPNTSFCFLDIRSPGLGDTAMYLCATLDSDKNTEAFFGQGTRLTVV.

The chain links TRBV6-1 to TRBJ2-5; 7 bases agree with TRBD2. Unmatched junction bases numbered 12, after V lost 9 bases and J lost 2 bases. This CDR3 has 15 residues. CDR1 is MNHNS and CDR2 is SASEGT in the germline V gene. This chain's CDR3 is CARAENWGGQETQYF. Here the CDR3 DNA reads TGTGCCAGGGCGGAAAATTGGGGGGGGCAAGAGACCCAGTACTTC.

The chain is built from TRBV20-1 and TRBJ2-7; TRBD1 matches at 9 bases. The length of the CDR3 is 14 residues. Germline CDR1 is DFQATT and CDR2 is SNEGSKA (reference sequence). The CDR3 region has the DNA TGCAATGCCCATACAGGGGGCCCATCCTACGAGCAGTACTTC. As protein: CNAHTGGPSYEQYF.

This chain uses TRBV20-1 with TRBJ1-3, with 7 bases aligning to TRBD1. The germline gives CDR1 DFQATT, CDR2 SNEGSKA (reference sequence). CDR3 length: 13 amino acids. V lost 4 bases and J lost 3; bases outside the gene matches: 3. The CDR3 nucleotides read TGCAGTGCTACACAGGGGAGTGGAAACACCATATATTTT. Encoded protein: CSATQGSGNTIYF.

The chain has TRBV9 and TRBJ2-1, with TRBD2 matching over 9 bases. Germline V gene sequence: CDR1 SGDLS, CDR2 YYNGEE. This CDR3 is built from 17 residues. The junction had 10 bases not matched to a gene; V was cut back by 2 bases and J by 4 bases. CDR3 nucleotides: TGTGCCAGCAGCGTGGCTAGCGGGGCACCGCCTTACAATGAGCAGTTCTTC. This codes for CASSVASGAPPYNEQFF.

This clonotype was counted only a few times. This sequence joins TRBV5-4 and TRBJ1-2, with D tentatively TRBD1 (5 bases). The CDR3 loop spans 15 amino acids. Per the germline V gene, CDR1 is SGHNT and CDR2 is YYREEE (reference sequence). The germline V and J ends were trimmed by 0 bases and 2 bases, with 11 bases remaining between them. The CDR3, as DNA: TGTGCCAGCAGCTTGGGAAGGGGCGGCAACTATGGCTACACCTTC. Encoded protein: CASSLGRGGNYGYTF. Complete variable domain (other parts from reference TRBV5-4 and TRBJ1-2): ETGVTQSPTHLIKTRGQQVTLRCSSQSGHNTVSWYQQALGQGPQFIFQYYREEENGRGNFPPRFSGLQFPNYSSELNVNALELDDSALYLCASSLGRGGNYGYTFGSGTRLTVV.

This clonotype was recorded at least ten times. This chain links TRBV12-3 or TRBV12-4 with TRBJ2-5; 15 nucleotides match TRBD2. The CDR3 is 16 residues long. V was pared by 6 bases and J by 5 bases, with 7 bases of the junction left unmatched. The CDR3 is CASSPGTSGRRETQYF. In nucleotides, the CDR3 is TGTGCCAGCAGCCCTGGGACTAGCGGGAGGAGGGAGACCCAGTACTTC.

The genes are TRBV20-1 and TRBJ2-1; no clear D. Trimming cost V 6 bases and J 3 bases, with 12 bases left between them. Germline lookup yields CDR1 DFQATT and CDR2 SNEGSKA (reference sequence). The CDR3 length is 13 residues. The CDR3 loop reads CSACSRYYNEQFF. The CDR3 nucleotides are TGCAGTGCCTGTAGCAGGTACTACAATGAGCAGTTCTTC.

This clonotype appeared many times. The chain combines TRBV7-2 with TRBJ2-7; 7 nucleotides line up with TRBD2. V was clipped by 1 base and J by 5 bases; unmatched bases: 2. Germline V gives CDR1 SGHTA, CDR2 FQGNSA. This CDR3 spans 13 amino acids. In DNA, the CDR3 is TGTGCCAGCAGCTTAGTCGCGGGAGACGAGCAGTACTTC. Its protein is CASSLVAGDEQYF.

In this sample, this clonotype turned up many times. The V call is TRBV18, the J call TRBJ1-3; 7 bases are a match to TRBD1. The germline V gene has CDR1 KGHSH and CDR2 LQKENI. V was pared by 1 base and J by 9 bases, with 15 bases of the junction left unmatched. The CDR3 runs 17 residues. For the CDR3, the DNA is TGTGCCAGCTCACCACTTCCCGGGACAGTCATCGTGGGCACCATATATTTT. Its translation is CASSPLPGTVIVGTIYF. The full variable domain, rest sourced from reference TRBV18 and TRBJ1-3, is NAGVMQNPRHLVRRRGQEARLRCSPMKGHSHVYWYRQLPEEGLKFMVYLQKENIIDESGMPKERFSAEFPKEGPSILRIQQVVRGDSAAYFCASSPLPGTVIVGTIYFGEGSWLTVV.

This clonotype was counted only a few times. This rearrangement joins TRBV5-1 to TRBJ1-4; D is ambiguous. With 1 base removed from V and 8 bases from J, the gap between germline ends came to 15 bases. CDR1 is SGHRS, CDR2 YFSETQ, per germline. The CDR3 spans 15 residues. For the CDR3, the DNA is TGCGCCAGCAGCTTGAAGGGAGGGTGGCGCGAAAAACTGTTTTTT. Residues: CASSLKGGWREKLFF.

This clonotype was observed at least ten times. The rearrangement links TRBV10-3 to TRBJ2-5; D remains unclear. The ends were cut back, 2 bases at V and 4 bases at J, with 2 bases in the middle. CDR3 size: 11 residues. Germline CDR1 ENHRY, CDR2 SYGVKD. Here the CDR3 DNA reads TGTGCCATCAGTGAGAGAGAGACCCAGTACTTC. Its translation: CAISERETQYF.

The J gene is TRBJ2-7, the V gene TRBV18; 8 nucleotides match TRBD1. The CDR3 sequence is 16 residues long. Germline CDR1 KGHSH, CDR2 LQKENI. Trimming removed 8 bases from V and 2 bases from J; junction bases left unmatched: 14. This CDR3 is CASQSLPTGGAYEQYF. The CDR3 region has the DNA TGTGCCAGCCAGAGCCTTCCCACAGGGGGAGCCTACGAGCAGTACTTC. Based on the CDR3 plus reference TRBV18 and TRBJ2-7, the full variable domain is NAGVMQNPRHLVRRRGQEARLRCSPMKGHSHVYWYRQLPEEGLKFMVYLQKENIIDESGMPKERFSAEFPKEGPSILRIQQVVRGDSAAYFCASQSLPTGGAYEQYFGPGTRLTVT.

This clonotype was detected only a few times. The chain links TRBV18 to TRBJ2-3, with D tentatively TRBD2 (6 bases). Germline V lookup: CDR1 KGHSH, CDR2 LQKENI. The V end was cut by 0 bases, the J end by 2 bases, with 12 bases between. The CDR3 extends over 16 amino acids. CDR3 sequence (DNA): TGTGCCAGCTCACCACCGGGACTGGGGTACACAGATACGCAGTATTTT. It encodes CASSPPGLGYTDTQYF.

This clonotype is a singleton in its sample. The chain is built from TRBV5-1 and TRBJ1-6; a weak D match, TRBD1 (5 bases). The V end lost 4 bases, the J end lost 4 bases, and 9 bases lay between the germline ends. CDR3 length: 14 residues. Germline CDR1 reads SGHRS; CDR2 reads YFSETQ. CDR3 sequence (DNA): TGCGCCAGCAGCATGACAGTGTATAATTCACCCCTCCACTTT. It yields the protein CASSMTVYNSPLHF.

The chain joins TRBV7-9 to TRBJ1-1, with 8 bases that match TRBD1. Per germline, CDR1 SEHNR and CDR2 FQNEAQ (reference sequence). Unmatched junction bases numbered 3, after V lost 0 bases and J lost 3 bases. The CDR3 consists of 15 residues. The CDR3 region is CASSLAQGAHTEAFF. CDR3 bases: TGTGCCAGCAGCTTAGCGCAGGGGGCCCACACTGAAGCTTTCTTT.